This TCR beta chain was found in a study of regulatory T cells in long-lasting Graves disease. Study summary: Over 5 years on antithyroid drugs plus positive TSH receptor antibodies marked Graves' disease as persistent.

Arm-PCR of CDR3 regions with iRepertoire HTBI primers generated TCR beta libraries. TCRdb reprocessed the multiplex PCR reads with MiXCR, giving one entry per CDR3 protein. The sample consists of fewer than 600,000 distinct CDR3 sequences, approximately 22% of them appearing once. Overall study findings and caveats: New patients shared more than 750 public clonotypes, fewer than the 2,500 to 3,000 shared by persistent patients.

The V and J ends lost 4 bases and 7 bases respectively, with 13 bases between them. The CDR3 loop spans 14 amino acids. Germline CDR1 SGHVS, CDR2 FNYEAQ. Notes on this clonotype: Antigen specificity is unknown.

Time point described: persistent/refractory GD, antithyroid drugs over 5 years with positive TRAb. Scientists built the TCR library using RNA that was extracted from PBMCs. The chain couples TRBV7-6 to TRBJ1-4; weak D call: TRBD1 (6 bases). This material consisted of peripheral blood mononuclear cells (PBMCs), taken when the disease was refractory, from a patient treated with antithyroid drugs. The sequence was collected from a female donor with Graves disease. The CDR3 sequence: CASSWRGDAEKLFF. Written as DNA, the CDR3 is TGTGCCAGCAGCTGGAGGGGGGATGCTGAAAAACTGTTTTTT.